The sequence of this TCR beta chain was determined in a study of post-analysis software for immune sequencing data. Study in general: Relapsing-remitting, secondary progressive and progressive-relapsing forms made up the multiple sclerosis disease courses. Study-level findings and limits: There was significantly lower normalized Chao1 diversity in multiple sclerosis patients than in controls. Controls showed lower frequencies than patients for 5 or 6 TRBV segments, and TRBV5-6, TRBV5-1 and TRBV20-1 were among these.

This clonotype was counted at least ten times. The antigen remains undetermined. Incorporated into the TCR beta cDNA libraries were unique molecular identifiers, which served to reduce PCR and sequencing biases. TCRdb processed the PCR reads anew with MiXCR; each CDR3 protein has one entry. Of about 150,000 distinct CDR3 sequences listed, 30% were seen once; the top ten hold about 1.6%. The CDR3 has 14 residues. Germline V gene data show CDR1 as MNHEY and CDR2 as SMNVEV (reference sequence). V shed 3 bases, J shed 3 bases, and the junction held 3 bases outside the gene matches. This chain joins TRBV27 and TRBJ2-7; TRBD2 aligns across 9 bases. Sequencing was done on a sample of blood. The clonotype was recovered from a girl between 5 and 17 years old with multiple sclerosis. As DNA, the CDR3 is TGTGCCAGCAGTTTGGGCGGGAGGGACTACGAGCAGTACTTC. It codes for CASSLGGRDYEQYF.